Sequencing of this T cell receptor beta chain was carried out in a study of control samples from healthy donors and cancer patients. Repertoires were generated with immunoSEQ multiplex PCR, while TCRdb's copy carries only in-frame clones and drops some. The sample yields approximately 180,000 clones, around 94% seen once. V lost 6 bases to trimming and J lost 7 bases, with 7 bases between them. The V gene's germline CDR1 is SNHLY and CDR2 FYNNEI. CDR3 size: 12 residues. This TCR derives from a woman aged 18-30 years in good health. The chain combines TRBV2 with TRBJ1-6; D gene ambiguous. The specimen was blood. The CDR3 coding sequence is TGTGCCAGCAGACGGACCAATTCACCCCTCCACTTT. The encoded protein is CASRRTNSPLHF.